The sample holds a few counts of the clone carrying this T cell receptor beta chain. These data are taken from a study of blood T cell repertoires in COVID-19. Overall study context: PBMCs, B-cell-depleted T cells, or T cells were the source of the cDNA or gDNA that made up the material.

Between the trimmed V and J ends, which lost 1 base and 6 bases, there was a span of 16 bases. The CDR3 spans 14 residues. Germline-derived CDR1 and CDR2 are GTSNPN and SVGIG (reference sequence). Individuals drawn from approximately 26 US areas were roughly 18 to 95 years old. Cohort 3 donors counted as recovered after two negative PCRs, clearance, or resolved symptoms. Original processing notes: Scientists estimated how many nucleated cells there were by amplifying reference gene primers. Using immunoSEQ multiplex PCR, the repertoire was profiled, and TCRdb retains in-frame clones only, with some absent. V and J calls and clone size are those listed in that table; D and trimming were worked out from the DNA. The repertoire holds about 180,000 clones, with about nine tenths as singletons.

The TCR was taken from a woman between 18 and 29 years old who had recovered from COVID-19. The material sequenced was PBMCs or T cells enriched from blood (not recorded which). This chain uses TRBV30 with TRBJ2-7; D is unclear. CDR3 protein: CAWSDGQTVSEQYF. The CDR3, as DNA: TGTGCCTGGAGTGATGGGCAGACCGTTTCCGAGCAGTACTTC.